A single TCR beta chain is shown here with its context. Its target is not known. This sample was included in a study of cytomegalovirus exposure and HLA in healthy donors. General study results and limits: Rarity characterized most TCR sequences, yet some public TCRs appeared in many donors. An analysis done earlier found most TCR beta V segments productive about 90% or about 30% of the time. Later work showed greater clonal expansion in HLA-associated TCR beta chains than in equally common others. For most subjects, TCR beta sequences were reported to predict HLA-A and HLA-B alleles with accuracy.

Use of 60 Vbeta and 13 Jbeta primers characterized the PCR. The method was immunoSEQ multiplex PCR; TCRdb's version includes in-frame clones alone and lacks a portion of them. In the table there are roughly 140,000 clones, roughly 79% of which are singletons. Looked up from germline, CDR1 is ENHRY and CDR2 is SYGVKD. V dropped 10 bases and J dropped 1; count of bases not matched to a gene: 7. This CDR3 contains 15 residues. Sequences were obtained from PBMCs. The source is a woman in her sixties or seventies in good health and CMV-seropositive. The chain has TRBV10-3 and TRBJ1-1; TRBD1 aligns across 12 bases. CDR3 protein: CATGTGGRSNTEAFF. The DNA for the CDR3 is TGTGCCACCGGGACAGGGGGCCGATCGAACACTGAAGCTTTCTTT.